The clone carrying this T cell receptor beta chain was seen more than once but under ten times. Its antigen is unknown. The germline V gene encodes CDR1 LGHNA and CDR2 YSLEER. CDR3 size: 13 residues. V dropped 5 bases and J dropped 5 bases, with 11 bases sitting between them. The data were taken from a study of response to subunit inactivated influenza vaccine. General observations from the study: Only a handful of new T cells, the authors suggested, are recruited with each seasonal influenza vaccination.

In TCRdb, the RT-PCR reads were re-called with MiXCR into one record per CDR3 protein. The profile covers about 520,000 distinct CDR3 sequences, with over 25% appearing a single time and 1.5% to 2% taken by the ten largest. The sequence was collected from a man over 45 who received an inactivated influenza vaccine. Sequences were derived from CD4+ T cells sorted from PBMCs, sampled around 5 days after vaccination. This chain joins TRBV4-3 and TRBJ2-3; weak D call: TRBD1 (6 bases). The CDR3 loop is CASSGQQGDTQYF. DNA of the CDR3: TGCGCCAGCAGCGGCCAACAGGGAGATACGCAGTATTTT.